Presented here are 26 T cell receptor beta chains from one specimen sequenced in a study of cytomegalovirus exposure and HLA in healthy donors. In the PCR, 60 Vbeta and 13 Jbeta primers were used. Libraries were prepared by immunoSEQ multiplex PCR; TCRdb keeps only in-frame clonotypes and omits some of them. The table records 150,000 to 250,000 clones, roughly 80% of them present only once. The specimen sequenced was PBMCs. The source is a woman between 45 and 65 years old in good health and CMV-seropositive.

The J gene is TRBJ1-2, the V gene TRBV5-1; 7 bases agree with TRBD1. Germline CDR1 and CDR2: SGHRS and YFSETQ. J gave up 4 bases and V 0 bases, and 9 bases lay outside the gene matches. This CDR3 spans 16 amino acids. CDR3 amino acids: CASSLGSRTGGYGYTF. The DNA of the CDR3 is TGCGCCAGCAGCTTGGGCTCCCGGACAGGAGGCTATGGCTACACCTTC. The full variable domain, in which reference TRBV5-1 and TRBJ1-2 provide the parts outside the CDR3, is KAGVTQTPRYLIKTRGQQVTLSCSPISGHRSVSWYQQTPGQGLQFLFEYFSETQRNKGNFPGRFSGRQFSNSRSEMNVSTLELGDSALYLCASSLGSRTGGYGYTFGSGTRLTVV.

The sample holds a few counts of this clone. The junction departs from the called germline gene at one end, perhaps through a read error. This chain connects TRBV6-5 to TRBJ2-6; D might be TRBD1 (5 bases). CDR1 is MNHEY, CDR2 SVGAGI, per germline. The CDR3 runs to 16 residues. CDR3 sequence (DNA): TGTGCCAGCAGTTACTCGGATGGCTCTGGGGCCAACGGCCTGACTTTC. Amino acid sequence: CASSYSDGSGANGLTF.

The chain employs TRBV5-1 and TRBJ2-7, with 7 bases lining up with TRBD1. The CDR3 is 14 amino acids. Germline assignment: CDR1 SGHRS and CDR2 YFSETQ. V lost 2 bases and J lost 6; bases outside the gene matches: 8. The CDR3 bases are TGCGCCAGCAGCTTCGGGCAGGGGGTGGGCGAGCAGTACTTC. It yields the protein CASSFGQGVGEQYF.

V gene TRBV7-2 combines with J gene TRBJ2-5, with 8 positions matching TRBD2. Trimming cost V 1 base and J 5 bases; bases outside gene matches: 9. The CDR3 extends over 16 amino acids. The germline V gene has CDR1 SGHTA and CDR2 FQGNSA. CDR3 DNA sequence: TGTGCCAGCAGCTTAGGGATCGGGGGGGTGATGGAGACCCAGTACTTC. As protein: CASSLGIGGVMETQYF.

The rearrangement uses TRBV30 and TRBJ1-1; D unclear. V dropped 1 base and J dropped 1 base, with 7 bases sitting between them. The CDR3 runs to 13 residues. Germline CDR1 reads GTSNPN; CDR2 reads SVGIG (reference sequence). CDR3 coding DNA: TGTGCCTGGAGTGGCACACAGAACACTGAAGCTTTCTTT. This codes for CAWSGTQNTEAFF.

The chain recombines TRBV10-3 with TRBJ1-2; 7 bases align to TRBD1. The germline gives CDR1 ENHRY, CDR2 SYGVKD. The CDR3 runs to 13 residues. The junction had 9 bases not matched to a gene; V was cut back by 6 bases and J by 8 bases. CDR3 amino acids: CAISADRVEGYTF. In nucleotides, the CDR3 is TGTGCCATCAGCGCTGACAGGGTGGAGGGCTACACCTTC.

The chain combines TRBV18 with TRBJ1-4, with D tentatively TRBD1 (5 bases). This CDR3 is built from 14 residues. Germline V gene lookup returns CDR1 KGHSH and CDR2 LQKENI. The V gene lost 3 bases and the J gene lost 6 bases, with 11 bases spanning the gap. Here the CDR3 DNA reads TGTGCCAGCTCACCCCGGGGAGGGGATGAAAAACTGTTTTTT. Amino acid sequence: CASSPRGGDEKLFF.

This chain connects TRBV18 to TRBJ2-2, with D perhaps TRBD2 (5 bases). CDR1 is KGHSH, CDR2 LQKENI, per germline. The CDR3 contains 14 residues. V was cut by 3 bases and J by 6 bases, with 11 bases left in between. CDR3 bases: TGTGCCAGCTCACCTCTAGCCGGCCCCGGGGAGCTGTTTTTT. Its translation is CASSPLAGPGELFF.

The V and J genes are TRBV5-1 and TRBJ2-7, with D perhaps matching TRBD2 (6 bases). V lost 0 bases to trimming and J lost 4 bases, with 20 bases between them. This CDR3 is built from 17 residues. Germline CDR1 reads SGHRS; CDR2 reads YFSETQ. The CDR3 loop reads CASSLGSGGRAGYEQYF. Here the CDR3 DNA reads TGCGCCAGCAGCTTGGGCTCGGGCGGGCGCGCGGGATACGAGCAGTACTTC.

The CDR3: CASSPQGAGETQYF. In nucleotides, the CDR3 is TGTGCCAGCAGTCCACAGGGGGCGGGAGAGACCCAGTACTTC. The chain combines TRBV2 with TRBJ2-5, with 9 nucleotides matching TRBD1. The CDR3 totals 14 residues. The V segment lost 5 bases and the J segment 4 bases; nucleotides outside the gene matches: 5. Looked up from germline, CDR1 is SNHLY and CDR2 is FYNNEI.

The chain links TRBV29-1 to TRBJ2-3; 10 bases agree with TRBD2. The CDR3 spans 13 residues. V gave up 6 bases and J gave up 5 bases; unmatched junction bases: 5. Germline V gives CDR1 SQVTM, CDR2 ANQGSEA. The CDR3 protein is CSVRTSGGDTQYF. The CDR3 DNA sequence: TGCAGCGTCAGGACTAGCGGAGGAGATACGCAGTATTTT.

This clone has more than one count but fewer than ten. The V call is TRBV7-9, the J call TRBJ2-1; 9 bases agree with TRBD2. Germline CDR1 and CDR2: SEHNR and FQNEAQ (reference sequence). Unmatched junction bases numbered 2, after V lost 5 bases and J lost 0 bases. The CDR3 is 15 residues long. The CDR3 nucleotides read TGTGCCAGCAGCCCGGGACTAGCCTCCTACAATGAGCAGTTCTTC. It yields the protein CASSPGLASYNEQFF.

J is TRBJ2-1 and V is TRBV25-1; TRBD1 is a possible D gene (6 bases). The CDR3 totals 15 residues. Germline CDR1 MGHDK, CDR2 SYGVNS. The V end lost 4 bases, the J end lost 3 bases, and 13 bases lay between the germline ends. The CDR3 DNA reads TGTGCCAGCAGTGGTCGACAGGTCCTCTACAATGAGCAGTTCTTC. It yields the protein CASSGRQVLYNEQFF.

This clone was seen a single time. The chain combines TRBV28 with TRBJ2-5; tentative D call: TRBD1 (6 bases). CDR1 is MDHEN, CDR2 SYDVKM, per germline. V was pared by 6 bases and J by 5 bases, with 13 bases between. This CDR3 contains 13 residues. The chain's CDR3 is CASRSQGTETQYF. In nucleotides, the CDR3 is TGTGCCAGCAGATCACAGGGAACGGAGACCCAGTACTTC.

The chain carries TRBV7-7 and TRBJ2-7, with 8 nucleotides matching TRBD2. The trim removed 1 base at V and 3 bases at J, leaving 5 bases unmatched. The germline CDR1 and CDR2 sequences are SSHAT and FNYEAQ (reference sequence). The CDR3 is 15 amino acids. CDR3 loop: CASSLGREDRYEQYF. The CDR3 DNA sequence: TGTGCCAGCAGCTTAGGGCGGGAGGACCGCTACGAGCAGTACTTC.

This clone has a single count. The J gene is TRBJ1-6, the V gene TRBV18; 8 bases fit TRBD1. The CDR3 length is 14 residues. The trim removed 4 bases at V and 9 bases at J, leaving 5 bases unmatched. CDR1 is KGHSH and CDR2 is LQKENI in the germline V gene. CDR3 in amino acids: CASSRTGGTSPLHF. CDR3 nucleotides: TGTGCCAGCTCACGAACAGGGGGAACTTCACCCCTCCACTTT.

The chain couples TRBV2 to TRBJ2-5; tentatively, D is TRBD2 (5 bases). Trimming stripped 8 bases from V and 1 base from J, with 17 bases between. CDR1 and CDR2 from the germline V gene are SNHLY and FYNNEI. This CDR3 has 15 residues. Here the CDR3 reads CASVESSSTQETQYF. The DNA for the CDR3 is TGTGCCAGCGTGGAGTCTAGCAGCACCCAAGAGACCCAGTACTTC. Full variable domain (rest looked up from reference TRBV2 and TRBJ2-5): EPEVTQTPSHQVTQMGQEVILRCVPISNHLYFYWYRQILGQKVEFLVSFYNNEISEKSEIFDDQFSVERPDGSNFTLKIRSTKLEDSAMYFCASVESSSTQETQYFGPGTRLLVL.

V and J are TRBV18 and TRBJ2-7; D possibly corresponds to TRBD1 (5 bases). From germline, CDR1 is KGHSH and CDR2 LQKENI. Trimming took 0 bases from V and 2 from J, leaving 8 bases between them. The CDR3 covers 14 residues. CDR3 nucleotide sequence: TGTGCCAGCTCACCACCGGGCAGGGCCTACGAGCAGTACTTC. Its protein product is CASSPPGRAYEQYF.

V gene TRBV11-2 combines with J gene TRBJ2-1; D may be TRBD1 (6 bases). V lost 1 base and J 4 bases, leaving 11 bases between the germline ends. Looked up from germline, CDR1 is SGHAT and CDR2 is FQNNGV. The CDR3 is 15 amino acids. The CDR3 here is CASSLGPGQYNEQFF. The CDR3 coding sequence is TGTGCCAGCAGCTTAGGACCGGGACAATACAATGAGCAGTTCTTC.

The chain carries TRBV2 and TRBJ1-1; tentatively, D is TRBD1 (5 bases). Germline loops: CDR1 SNHLY, CDR2 FYNNEI. V dropped 7 bases and J dropped 1 base, with 10 bases sitting between them. This CDR3 is built from 13 residues. This CDR3 reads CASIDDRNTEAFF. The CDR3 DNA sequence: TGTGCCAGCATCGATGACAGGAACACTGAAGCTTTCTTT.

The chain joins TRBV7-2 to TRBJ2-7, with 10 nucleotides matching TRBD1. The J segment lost 2 bases and the V segment lost 5 bases, leaving 9 bases of the junction unmatched. CDR3 length: 16 residues. Germline CDR1 is SGHTA and CDR2 is FQGNSA. CDR3 protein: CASSLRQGATTYEQYF. The CDR3 bases are TGTGCCAGCAGCCTAAGACAGGGGGCCACCACCTACGAGCAGTACTTC.

The rearrangement links TRBV5-1 to TRBJ2-1, with 7 bases fitting TRBD2. Per the germline V gene, CDR1 is SGHRS and CDR2 is YFSETQ. V shed 1 base, J shed 5 bases, and the junction held 6 bases outside the gene matches. The CDR3 runs 15 residues. CDR3 DNA sequence: TGCGCCAGCAGCTTGCGACTAGCCGAGGACAATGAGCAGTTCTTC. Protein: CASSLRLAEDNEQFF. Complete variable domain (other parts from reference TRBV5-1 and TRBJ2-1): KAGVTQTPRYLIKTRGQQVTLSCSPISGHRSVSWYQQTPGQGLQFLFEYFSETQRNKGNFPGRFSGRQFSNSRSEMNVSTLELGDSALYLCASSLRLAEDNEQFFGPGTRLTVL.

This clone was counted a single time. The gene calls are TRBV2 and TRBJ2-5, with D hard to call. The tail of the sequence fits TRBJ2-7 better, so the J call may be wrong. The CDR3 spans 14 residues. Looked up from germline, CDR1 is SNHLY and CDR2 is FYNNEI. In nucleotides, the CDR3 is TGTGCCAGCAGTGATGCCAGGAAAACCTACGAGCAGTACTTC. Translated, it gives CASSDARKTYEQYF.

The V call is TRBV18, the J call TRBJ1-4, with 7 positions matching TRBD1. The trim removed 5 bases at V and 2 bases at J, leaving 5 bases unmatched. The CDR3 has 15 residues. The V gene's germline CDR1 is KGHSH and CDR2 LQKENI. CDR3 amino acids: CASSTLTGTNEKLFF. The CDR3, as DNA: TGTGCCAGCTCAACTCTGACAGGGACTAATGAAAAACTGTTTTTT.

The chain uses TRBV6-5 and TRBJ1-1, with 10 bases matching TRBD1. In germline, CDR1 is MNHEY, CDR2 SVGAGI. CDR3 length: 15 amino acids. The V segment lost 0 bases and the J segment 4 bases; nucleotides outside the gene matches: 2. The CDR3 bases are TGTGCCAGCAGTTACTCTAGGACAGGGGGCACTGAAGCTTTCTTT. Translated: CASSYSRTGGTEAFF.

The V gene is TRBV18, the J gene TRBJ2-1; 7 nucleotides agree with TRBD2. CDR3 length: 14 residues. J was trimmed by 3 bases and V by 2 bases; bases with no gene match: 1. Germline V gene data show CDR1 as KGHSH and CDR2 as LQKENI. CDR3 residues: CASSPKRGYNEQFF. In nucleotides, the CDR3 is TGTGCCAGCTCACCAAAGCGGGGCTACAATGAGCAGTTCTTC.